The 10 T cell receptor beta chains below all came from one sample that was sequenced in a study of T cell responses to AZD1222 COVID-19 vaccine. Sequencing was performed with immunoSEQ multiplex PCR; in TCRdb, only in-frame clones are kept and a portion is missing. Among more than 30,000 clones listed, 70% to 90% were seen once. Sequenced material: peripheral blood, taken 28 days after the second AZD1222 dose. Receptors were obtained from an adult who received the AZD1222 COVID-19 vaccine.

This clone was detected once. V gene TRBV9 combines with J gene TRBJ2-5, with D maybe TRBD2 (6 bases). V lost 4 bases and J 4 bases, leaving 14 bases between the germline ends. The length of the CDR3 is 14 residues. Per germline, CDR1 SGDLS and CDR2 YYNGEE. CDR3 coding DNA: TGTGCCAGCAGCAAGGGGACTCCCAGAGAGACCCAGTACTTC. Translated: CASSKGTPRETQYF.

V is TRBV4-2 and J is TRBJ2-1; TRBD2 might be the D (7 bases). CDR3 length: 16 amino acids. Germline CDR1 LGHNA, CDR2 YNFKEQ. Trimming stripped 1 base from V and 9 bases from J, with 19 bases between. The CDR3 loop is CASSQAHVAGAFEQFF. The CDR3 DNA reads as TGTGCCAGCAGCCAAGCCCATGTGGCGGGGGCGTTTGAGCAGTTCTTC.

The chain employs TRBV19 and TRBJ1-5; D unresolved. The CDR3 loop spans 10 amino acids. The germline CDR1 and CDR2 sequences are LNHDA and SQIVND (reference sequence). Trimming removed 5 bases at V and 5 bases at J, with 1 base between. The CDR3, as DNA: TGTGCCAGTAGTCATCAGCCCCAGCATTTT. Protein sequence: CASSHQPQHF.

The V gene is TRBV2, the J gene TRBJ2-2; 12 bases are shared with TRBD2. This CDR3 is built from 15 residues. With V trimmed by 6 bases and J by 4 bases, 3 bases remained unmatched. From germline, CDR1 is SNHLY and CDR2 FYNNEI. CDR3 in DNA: TGTGCCAGCAGCGGACTAGCGGGGTTCACCGGGGAGCTGTTTTTT. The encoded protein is CASSGLAGFTGELFF.

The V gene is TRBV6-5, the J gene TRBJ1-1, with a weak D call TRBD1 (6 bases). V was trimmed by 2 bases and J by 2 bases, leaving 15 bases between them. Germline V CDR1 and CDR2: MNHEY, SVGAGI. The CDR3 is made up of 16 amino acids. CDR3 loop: CASSYTPGGTNTEAFF. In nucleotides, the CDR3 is TGTGCCAGCAGTTACACCCCGGGGGGCACTAACACTGAAGCTTTCTTT.

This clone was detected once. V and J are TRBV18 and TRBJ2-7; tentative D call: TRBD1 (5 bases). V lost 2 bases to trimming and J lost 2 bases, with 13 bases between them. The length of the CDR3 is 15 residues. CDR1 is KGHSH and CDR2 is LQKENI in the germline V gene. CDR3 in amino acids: CASSPIQGSPYEQYF. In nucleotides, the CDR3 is TGTGCCAGCTCACCAATCCAGGGCAGCCCCTACGAGCAGTACTTC. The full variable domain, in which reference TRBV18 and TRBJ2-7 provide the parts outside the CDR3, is NAGVMQNPRHLVRRRGQEARLRCSPMKGHSHVYWYRQLPEEGLKFMVYLQKENIIDESGMPKERFSAEFPKEGPSILRIQQVVRGDSAAYFCASSPIQGSPYEQYFGPGTRLTVT.

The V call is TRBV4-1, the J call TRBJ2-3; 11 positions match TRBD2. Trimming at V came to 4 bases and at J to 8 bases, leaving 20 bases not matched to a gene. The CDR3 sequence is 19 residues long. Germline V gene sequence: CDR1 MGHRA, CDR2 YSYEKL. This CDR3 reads CASSPQPQTSGNVAGTQYF. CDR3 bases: TGCGCCAGCAGCCCACAACCACAGACTAGCGGGAATGTGGCGGGTACGCAGTATTTT.

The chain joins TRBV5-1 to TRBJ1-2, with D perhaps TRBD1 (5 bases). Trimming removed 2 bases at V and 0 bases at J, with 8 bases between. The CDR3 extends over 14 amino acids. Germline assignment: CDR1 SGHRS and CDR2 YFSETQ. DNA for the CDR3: TGCGCCAGCAGCTTCGGGGGGACTAACTATGGCTACACCTTC. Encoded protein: CASSFGGTNYGYTF.

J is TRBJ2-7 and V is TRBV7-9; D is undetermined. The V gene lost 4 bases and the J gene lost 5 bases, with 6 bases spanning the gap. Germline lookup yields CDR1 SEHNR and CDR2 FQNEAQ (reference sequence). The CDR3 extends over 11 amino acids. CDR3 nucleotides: TGTGCCAGCAGCTGGACGAACGAGCAGTACTTC. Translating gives CASSWTNEQYF. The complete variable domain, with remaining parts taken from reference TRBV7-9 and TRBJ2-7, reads DTGVSQNPRHKITKRGQNVTFRCDPISEHNRLYWYRQTLGQGPEFLTYFQNEAQLEKSRLLSDRFSAERPKGSFSTLEIQRTEQGDSAMYLCASSWTNEQYFGPGTRLTVT.

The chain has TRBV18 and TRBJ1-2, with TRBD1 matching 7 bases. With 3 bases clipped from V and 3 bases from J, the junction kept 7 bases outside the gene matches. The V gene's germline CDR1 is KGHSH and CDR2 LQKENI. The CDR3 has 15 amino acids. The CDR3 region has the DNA TGTGCCAGCTCACCCGGACAGGATTTACACTATGGCTACACCTTC. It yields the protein CASSPGQDLHYGYTF.